This T cell receptor beta chain stems from a study of cytomegalovirus exposure and HLA in healthy donors. General study findings and limits: Subsequent analysis showed first-cohort TCR clusters tending to co-occur in some 120 validation repertoires.

The 120-subject validation cohort, separate from the approximately 640-subject first cohort, included the donors. Details on this clone: The antigen remains unidentified.

Clones were read by immunoSEQ multiplex PCR, and TCRdb kept only the in-frame ones, dropping some. The table records about 260,000 clones, roughly 91% of them present only once. The specimen was PBMCs. This clonotype originated in a woman aged 30 to 39 in good health and CMV-seronegative.

In DNA, the CDR3 is TGTGCCAGTAAATTAGCGGGGGCGGGAGGCGGCGAGCAGTACTTC. It yields the protein CASKLAGAGGGEQYF. V is TRBV19 and J is TRBJ2-7; 9 nucleotides agree with TRBD2. Germline V CDR1 and CDR2: LNHDA, SQIVND (reference sequence). V was pared by 7 bases and J by 6 bases, with 13 bases of the junction left unmatched. The length of the CDR3 is 15 residues.